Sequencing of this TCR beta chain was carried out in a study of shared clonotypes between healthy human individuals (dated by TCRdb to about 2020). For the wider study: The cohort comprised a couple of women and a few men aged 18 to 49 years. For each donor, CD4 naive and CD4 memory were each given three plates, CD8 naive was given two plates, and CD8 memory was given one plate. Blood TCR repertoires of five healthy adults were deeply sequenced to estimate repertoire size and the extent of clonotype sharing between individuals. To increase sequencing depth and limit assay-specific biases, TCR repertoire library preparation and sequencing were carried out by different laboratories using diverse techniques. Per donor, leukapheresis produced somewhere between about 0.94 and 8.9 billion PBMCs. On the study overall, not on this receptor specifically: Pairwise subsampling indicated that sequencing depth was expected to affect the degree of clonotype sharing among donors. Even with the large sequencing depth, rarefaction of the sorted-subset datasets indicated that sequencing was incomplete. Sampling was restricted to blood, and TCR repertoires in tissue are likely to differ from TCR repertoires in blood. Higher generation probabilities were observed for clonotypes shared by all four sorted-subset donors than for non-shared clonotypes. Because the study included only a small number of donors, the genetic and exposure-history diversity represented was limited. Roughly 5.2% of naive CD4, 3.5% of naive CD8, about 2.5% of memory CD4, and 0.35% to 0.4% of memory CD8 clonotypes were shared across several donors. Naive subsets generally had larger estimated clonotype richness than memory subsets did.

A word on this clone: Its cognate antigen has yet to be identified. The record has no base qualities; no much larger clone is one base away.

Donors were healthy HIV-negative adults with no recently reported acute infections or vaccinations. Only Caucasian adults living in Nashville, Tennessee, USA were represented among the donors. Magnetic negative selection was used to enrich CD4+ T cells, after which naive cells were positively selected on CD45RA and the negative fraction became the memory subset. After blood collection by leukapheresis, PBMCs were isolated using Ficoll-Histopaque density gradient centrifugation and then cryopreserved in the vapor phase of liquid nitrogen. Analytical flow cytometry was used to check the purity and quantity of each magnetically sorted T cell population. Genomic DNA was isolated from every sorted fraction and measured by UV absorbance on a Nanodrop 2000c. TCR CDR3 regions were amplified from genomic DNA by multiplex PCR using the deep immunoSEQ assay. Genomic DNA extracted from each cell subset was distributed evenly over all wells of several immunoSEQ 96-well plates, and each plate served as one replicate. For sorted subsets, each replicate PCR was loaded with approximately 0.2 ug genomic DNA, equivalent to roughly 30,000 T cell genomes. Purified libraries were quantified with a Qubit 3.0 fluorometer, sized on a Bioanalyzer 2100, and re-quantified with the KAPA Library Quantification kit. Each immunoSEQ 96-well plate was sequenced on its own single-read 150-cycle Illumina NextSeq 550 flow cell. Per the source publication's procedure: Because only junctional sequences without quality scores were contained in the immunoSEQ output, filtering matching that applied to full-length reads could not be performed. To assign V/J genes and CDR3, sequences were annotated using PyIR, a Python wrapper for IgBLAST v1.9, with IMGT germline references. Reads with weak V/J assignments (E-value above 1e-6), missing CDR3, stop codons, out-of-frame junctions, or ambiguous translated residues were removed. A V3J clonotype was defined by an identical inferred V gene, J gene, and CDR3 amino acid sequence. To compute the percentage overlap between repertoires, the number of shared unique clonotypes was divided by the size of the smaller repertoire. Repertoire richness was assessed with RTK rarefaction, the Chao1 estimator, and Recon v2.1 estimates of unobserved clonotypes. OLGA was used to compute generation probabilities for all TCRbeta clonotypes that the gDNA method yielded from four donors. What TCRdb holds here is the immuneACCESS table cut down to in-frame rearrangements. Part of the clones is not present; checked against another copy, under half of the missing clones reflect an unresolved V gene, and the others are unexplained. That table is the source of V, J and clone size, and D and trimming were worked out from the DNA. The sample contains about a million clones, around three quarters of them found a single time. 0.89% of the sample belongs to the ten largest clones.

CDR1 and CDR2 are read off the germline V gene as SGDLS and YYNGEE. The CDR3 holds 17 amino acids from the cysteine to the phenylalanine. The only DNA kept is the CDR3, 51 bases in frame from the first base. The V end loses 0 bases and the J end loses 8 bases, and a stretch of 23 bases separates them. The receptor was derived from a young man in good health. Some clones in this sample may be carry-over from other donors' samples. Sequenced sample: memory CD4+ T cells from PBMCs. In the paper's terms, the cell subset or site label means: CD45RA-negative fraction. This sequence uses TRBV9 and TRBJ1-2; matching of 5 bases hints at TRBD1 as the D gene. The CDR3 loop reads CASSVGLSGQRFKGYTF. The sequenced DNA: TGTGCCAGCAGCGTAGGGCTTTCAGGGCAGAGGTTTAAAGGCTACACCTTC. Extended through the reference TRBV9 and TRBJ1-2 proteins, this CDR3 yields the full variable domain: DSGVTQTPKHLITATGQRVTLRCSPRSGDLSVYWYQQSLDQGLQFLIQYYNGEERAKGNILERFSAQQFPDLHSELNLSSLELGDSALYFCASSVGLSGQRFKGYTFGSGTRLTVV.